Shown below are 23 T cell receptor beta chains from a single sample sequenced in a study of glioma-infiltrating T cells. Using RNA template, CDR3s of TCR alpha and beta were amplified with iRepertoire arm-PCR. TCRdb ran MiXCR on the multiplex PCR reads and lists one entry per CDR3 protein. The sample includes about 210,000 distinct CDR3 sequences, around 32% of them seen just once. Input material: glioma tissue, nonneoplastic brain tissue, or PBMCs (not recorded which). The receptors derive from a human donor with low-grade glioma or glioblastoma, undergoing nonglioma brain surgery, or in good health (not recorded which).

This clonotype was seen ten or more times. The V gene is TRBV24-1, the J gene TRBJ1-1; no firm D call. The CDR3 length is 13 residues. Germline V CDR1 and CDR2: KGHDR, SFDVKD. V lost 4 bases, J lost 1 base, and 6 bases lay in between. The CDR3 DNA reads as TGTGCCACCAGTGAGGGGTCGAACACTGAAGCTTTCTTT. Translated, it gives CATSEGSNTEAFF.

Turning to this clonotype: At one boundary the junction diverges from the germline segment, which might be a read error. The CDR3 is CSASVQGNGNQPHHF. The CDR3 bases are TGCAGTGCTAGTGTTCAGGGAAATGGCAATCAGCCCCACCATTTT. The genes are TRBV20-1 and TRBJ1-5, with D possibly matching TRBD1 (5 bases). CDR3 length: 15 residues. Germline V lookup: CDR1 DFQATT, CDR2 SNEGSKA (reference sequence).

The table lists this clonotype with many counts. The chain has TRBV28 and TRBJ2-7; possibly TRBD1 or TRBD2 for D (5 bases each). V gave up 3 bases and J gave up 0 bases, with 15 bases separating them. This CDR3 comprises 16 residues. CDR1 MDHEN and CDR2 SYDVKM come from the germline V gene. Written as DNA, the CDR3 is TGTGCCAGCAGTTTTACCTACCGGGACGGCTCCTACGAGCAGTACTTC. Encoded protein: CASSFTYRDGSYEQYF.

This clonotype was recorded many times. The CDR3 DNA reads as TGTGCCAGCAGCTTCGAAAACAATGAGCAGTTCTTC. Its protein product is CASSFENNEQFF. This chain links TRBV7-9 with TRBJ2-1; D uncertain. The germline V gene encodes CDR1 SEHNR and CDR2 FQNEAQ (reference sequence). V was shortened by 3 bases and J by 5 bases, with 5 bases between the two germline ends. The CDR3 sequence is 12 residues long.

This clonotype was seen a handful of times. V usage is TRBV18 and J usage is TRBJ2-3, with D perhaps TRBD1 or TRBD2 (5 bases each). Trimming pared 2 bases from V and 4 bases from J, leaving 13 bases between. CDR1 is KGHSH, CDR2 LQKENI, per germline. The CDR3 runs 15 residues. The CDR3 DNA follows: TGTGCCAGCTCACCATCCGAGGGACCGGCAGATACGCAGTATTTT. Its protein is CASSPSEGPADTQYF. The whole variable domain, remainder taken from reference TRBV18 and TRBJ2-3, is NAGVMQNPRHLVRRRGQEARLRCSPMKGHSHVYWYRQLPEEGLKFMVYLQKENIIDESGMPKERFSAEFPKEGPSILRIQQVVRGDSAAYFCASSPSEGPADTQYFGPGTRLTVL.

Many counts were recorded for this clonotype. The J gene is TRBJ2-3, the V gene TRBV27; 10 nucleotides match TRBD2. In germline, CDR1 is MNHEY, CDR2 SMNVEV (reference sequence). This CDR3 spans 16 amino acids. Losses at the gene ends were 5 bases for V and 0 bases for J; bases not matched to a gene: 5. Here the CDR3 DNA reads TGTGCCAGCAGTCCGACACTAGCGGGAAGCACAGATACGCAGTATTTT. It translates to CASSPTLAGSTDTQYF.

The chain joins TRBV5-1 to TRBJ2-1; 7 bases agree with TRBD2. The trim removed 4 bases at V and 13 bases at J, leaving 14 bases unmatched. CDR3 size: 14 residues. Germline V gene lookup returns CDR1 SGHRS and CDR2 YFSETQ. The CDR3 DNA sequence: TGCGCCAGCAGCCCTAGCGGATCCGGGGCGGCCCAGTTCTTC. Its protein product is CASSPSGSGAAQFF.

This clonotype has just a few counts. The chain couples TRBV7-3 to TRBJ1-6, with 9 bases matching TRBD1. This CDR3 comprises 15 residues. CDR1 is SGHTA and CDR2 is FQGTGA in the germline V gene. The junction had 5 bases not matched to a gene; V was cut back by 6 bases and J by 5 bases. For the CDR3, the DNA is TGTGCCAGCAGACTGGGACAGGGCAATAATTCACCCCTCCACTTT. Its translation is CASRLGQGNNSPLHF.

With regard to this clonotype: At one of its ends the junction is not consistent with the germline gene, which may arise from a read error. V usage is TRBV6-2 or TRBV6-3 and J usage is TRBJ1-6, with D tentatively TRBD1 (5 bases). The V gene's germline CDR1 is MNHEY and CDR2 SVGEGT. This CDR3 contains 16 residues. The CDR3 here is CASSPPGRTGNSPLYF. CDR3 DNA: TGTGCCAGCAGCCCGCCGGGACGCACGGGGAATTCACCCCTCTACTTT.

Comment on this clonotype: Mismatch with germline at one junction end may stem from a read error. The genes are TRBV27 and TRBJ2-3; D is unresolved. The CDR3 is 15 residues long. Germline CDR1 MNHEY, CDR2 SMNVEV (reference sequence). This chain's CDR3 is CASSLSPLNTNTQYF. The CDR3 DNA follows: TGTGCCAGCAGTTTATCCCCCCTTAACACAAATACGCAGTATTTT.

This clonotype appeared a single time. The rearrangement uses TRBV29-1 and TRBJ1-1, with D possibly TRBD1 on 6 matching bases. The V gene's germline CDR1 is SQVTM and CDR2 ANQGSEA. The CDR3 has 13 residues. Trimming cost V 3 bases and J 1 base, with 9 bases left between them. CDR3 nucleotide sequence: TGCAGCGTTGAGGGGGGGGCGAACACTGAAGCTTTCTTT. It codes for CSVEGGANTEAFF.

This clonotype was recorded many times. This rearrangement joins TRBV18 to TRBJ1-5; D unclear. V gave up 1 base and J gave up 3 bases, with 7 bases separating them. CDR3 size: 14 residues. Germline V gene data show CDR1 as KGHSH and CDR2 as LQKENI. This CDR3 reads CASSPQQDNQPQHF. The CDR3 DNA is TGTGCCAGCTCACCACAGCAGGACAATCAGCCCCAGCATTTT.

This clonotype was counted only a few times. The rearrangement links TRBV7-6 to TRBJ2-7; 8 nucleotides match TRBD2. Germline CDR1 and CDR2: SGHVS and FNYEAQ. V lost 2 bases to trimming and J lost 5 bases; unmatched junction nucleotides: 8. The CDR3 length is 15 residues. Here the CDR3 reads CASSLSWREADEQYF. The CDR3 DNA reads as TGTGCCAGCAGCTTAAGCTGGCGGGAGGCTGACGAGCAGTACTTC.

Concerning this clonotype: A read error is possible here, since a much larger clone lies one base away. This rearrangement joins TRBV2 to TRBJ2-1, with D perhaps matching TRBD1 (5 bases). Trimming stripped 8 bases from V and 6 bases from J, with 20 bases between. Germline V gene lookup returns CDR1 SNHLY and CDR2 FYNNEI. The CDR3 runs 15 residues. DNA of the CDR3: TGTGCCAGCCGGGTGAACAGGTCCGTCGGCAATGAGCAGTTCTTC. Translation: CASRVNRSVGNEQFF.

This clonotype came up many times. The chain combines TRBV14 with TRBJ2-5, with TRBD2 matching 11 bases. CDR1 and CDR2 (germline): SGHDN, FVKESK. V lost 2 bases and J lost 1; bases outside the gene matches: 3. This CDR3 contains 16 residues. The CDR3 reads CASSQPTSGTQETQYF. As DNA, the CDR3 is TGTGCCAGCAGCCAACCGACTAGCGGGACCCAAGAGACCCAGTACTTC.

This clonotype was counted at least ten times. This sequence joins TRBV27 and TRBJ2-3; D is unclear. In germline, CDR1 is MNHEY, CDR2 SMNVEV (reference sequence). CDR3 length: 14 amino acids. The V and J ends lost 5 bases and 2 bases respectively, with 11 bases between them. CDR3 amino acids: CASSGVATTDTQYF. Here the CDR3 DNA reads TGTGCCAGCAGTGGAGTAGCAACCACAGATACGCAGTATTTT.

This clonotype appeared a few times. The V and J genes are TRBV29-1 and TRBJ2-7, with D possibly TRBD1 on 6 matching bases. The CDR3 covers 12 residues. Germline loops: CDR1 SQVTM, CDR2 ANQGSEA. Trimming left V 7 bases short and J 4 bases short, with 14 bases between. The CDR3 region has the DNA TGCAGCGCCTACGGGACACCTTACGAGCAGTACTTC. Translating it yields CSAYGTPYEQYF.

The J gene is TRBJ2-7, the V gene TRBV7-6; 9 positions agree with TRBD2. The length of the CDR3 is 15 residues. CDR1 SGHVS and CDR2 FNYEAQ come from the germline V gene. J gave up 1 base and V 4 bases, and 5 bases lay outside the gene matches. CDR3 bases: TGTGCCAGCAGCTCTCCCCTAGCGGGATCCTACGAGCAGTACTTC. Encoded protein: CASSSPLAGSYEQYF.

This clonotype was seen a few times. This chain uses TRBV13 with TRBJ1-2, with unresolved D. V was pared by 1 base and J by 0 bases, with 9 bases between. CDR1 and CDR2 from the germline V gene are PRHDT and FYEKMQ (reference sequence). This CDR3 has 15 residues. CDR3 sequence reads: CASSLDPGANYGYTF. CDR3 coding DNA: TGTGCCAGCAGCTTAGACCCAGGAGCTAACTATGGCTACACCTTC.

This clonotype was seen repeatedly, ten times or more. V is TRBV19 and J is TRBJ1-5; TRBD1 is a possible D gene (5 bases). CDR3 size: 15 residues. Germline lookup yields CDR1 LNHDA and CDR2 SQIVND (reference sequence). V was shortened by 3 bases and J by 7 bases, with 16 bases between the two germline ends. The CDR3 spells CASSIGASPWQPQHF. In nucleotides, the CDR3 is TGTGCCAGTAGTATTGGGGCAAGCCCTTGGCAGCCCCAGCATTTT.

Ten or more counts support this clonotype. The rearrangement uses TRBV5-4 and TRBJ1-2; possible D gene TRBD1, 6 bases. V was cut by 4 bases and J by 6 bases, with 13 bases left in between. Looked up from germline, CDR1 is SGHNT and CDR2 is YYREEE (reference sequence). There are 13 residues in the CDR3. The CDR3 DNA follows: TGTGCCAGCAGCCCCGACAGGACCCATGGCTACACCTTC. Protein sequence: CASSPDRTHGYTF. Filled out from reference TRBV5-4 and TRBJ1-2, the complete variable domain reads ETGVTQSPTHLIKTRGQQVTLRCSSQSGHNTVSWYQQALGQGPQFIFQYYREEENGRGNFPPRFSGLQFPNYSSELNVNALELDDSALYLCASSPDRTHGYTFGSGTRLTVV.

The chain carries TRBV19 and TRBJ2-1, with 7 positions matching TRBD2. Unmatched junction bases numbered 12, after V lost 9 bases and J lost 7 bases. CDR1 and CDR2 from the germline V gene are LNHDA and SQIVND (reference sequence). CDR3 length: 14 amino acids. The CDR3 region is CASQNGGGLNEQFF. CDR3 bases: TGTGCCAGCCAGAATGGGGGAGGGCTTAATGAGCAGTTCTTC.

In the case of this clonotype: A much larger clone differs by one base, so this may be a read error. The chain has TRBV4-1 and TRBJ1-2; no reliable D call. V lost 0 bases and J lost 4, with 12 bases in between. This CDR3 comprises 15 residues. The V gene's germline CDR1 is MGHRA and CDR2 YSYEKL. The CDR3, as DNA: TGCGCCAGCAGCCAAGATAGAGCAACCTCCTATGGCTACACCTTC. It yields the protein CASSQDRATSYGYTF.